This T cell receptor beta chain was captured in a study of blood T cell repertoires in COVID-19. Overall study: Sample material is recorded as cDNA or gDNA derived from T cells, B-cell-depleted T cells, or PBMCs.

In its sample, this clone was seen a few times. Germline V gene lookup returns CDR1 MNHEY and CDR2 SVGAGI. The CDR3 totals 11 residues. V was clipped by 5 bases and J by 11 bases, with 12 bases between them. Measured with immunoSEQ multiplex PCR; TCRdb has only the in-frame clones, and not every one. The table has 67,000 or so clones, about four fifths seen once. Sequencing was performed on peripheral blood. This rearrangement joins TRBV6-5 to TRBJ1-1; D gene ambiguous. This receptor was taken from a man between 65 and 85 years old with acute or convalescent COVID-19. The chain's CDR3 is CASSTPRPAFF. In DNA form, the CDR3 reads TGTGCCAGCAGTACACCGAGGCCGGCTTTCTTT.